The next 7 T cell receptor beta chains were all read from a single sample in a study of T cells after yellow fever vaccination. TCRdb itself ran the 5' RACE reads through MiXCR, one entry per CDR3 protein. The profile shows 200,000 to 250,000 distinct CDR3 sequences, 6.9% of them singletons. The source was CD4+ T cells sorted from PBMCs, collected 15 days after the yellow fever booster vaccination. These TCRs come from a man under 40 who received the YFV17D yellow fever vaccine.

This chain joins TRBV9 and TRBJ2-5, with TRBD2 matching 7 bases. The length of the CDR3 is 16 residues. Germline trimming cut 0 bases from V and 4 bases from J; bases unmatched to any gene: 9. CDR1 and CDR2 from the germline V gene are SGDLS and YYNGEE. CDR3: CASSVDGGSYPETQYF. The DNA for the CDR3 is TGTGCCAGCAGCGTAGATGGCGGGAGTTATCCAGAGACCCAGTACTTC. The full variable domain, in which reference TRBV9 and TRBJ2-5 provide the parts outside the CDR3, is DSGVTQTPKHLITATGQRVTLRCSPRSGDLSVYWYQQSLDQGLQFLIQYYNGEERAKGNILERFSAQQFPDLHSELNLSSLELGDSALYFCASSVDGGSYPETQYFGPGTRLLVL.

The chain uses TRBV7-2 and TRBJ1-4; TRBD1 might be the D (6 bases). The CDR3 loop spans 13 amino acids. CDR1 is SGHTA, CDR2 FQGNSA, per germline. Trimming took off 2 bases at V and 6 bases at J, with 7 bases between the two ends. CDR3 sequence (DNA): TGTGCCAGCAGCTTAAACAGGGATGAAAAACTGTTTTTT. This translates into CASSLNRDEKLFF.

This clonotype was detected only a few times. The chain links TRBV27 to TRBJ2-7; unclear D gene. Germline V CDR1 and CDR2: MNHEY, SMNVEV (reference sequence). Deletions cut 0 bases from V and 6 bases from J, with 24 bases between. This CDR3 has 18 residues. CDR3 residues: CASSLSWGATTKRREQYF. As DNA, the CDR3 is TGTGCCAGCAGTTTATCATGGGGTGCCACTACAAAGCGTCGCGAGCAGTACTTC.

In this sample, this clonotype turned up a few times. The rearrangement uses TRBV29-1 and TRBJ2-7, with a weak D call TRBD1 (6 bases). CDR3 size: 13 residues. Trimming removed 4 bases at V and 3 bases at J, with 13 bases between. Germline CDR1 SQVTM, CDR2 ANQGSEA. The CDR3 coding sequence is TGCAGCGTTGGACAGGCCCCTGGCTACGAGCAGTACTTC. It codes for CSVGQAPGYEQYF.

This clonotype was picked up a small number of times. The chain recombines TRBV20-1 with TRBJ2-1; D might be TRBD1 (6 bases). The CDR3 totals 15 residues. CDR1 and CDR2 from the germline V gene are DFQATT and SNEGSKA (reference sequence). The V end was cut by 3 bases, the J end by 1 base, with 13 bases between. The CDR3 coding sequence is TGCAGTGCTAGTTCTAGGGGGAGATCCTACAATGAGCAGTTCTTC. Encoded protein: CSASSRGRSYNEQFF.

This clonotype was observed at least ten times. This chain joins TRBV12-3 or TRBV12-4 and TRBJ2-1; no clear D gene. Trimming removed 1 base at V and 6 bases at J, with 10 bases between. The CDR3 consists of 14 residues. The DNA of the CDR3 is TGTGCCAGCAGTTTAGGAGACCTATTCAATGAGCAGTTCTTC. The encoded protein is CASSLGDLFNEQFF.

This clonotype was observed a few times. The chain is built from TRBV6-1 and TRBJ1-1; D unclear. The germline gives CDR1 MNHNS, CDR2 SASEGT. The CDR3 runs 13 residues. Trimming removed 1 base at V and 10 bases at J, with 13 bases between. DNA for the CDR3: TGTGCCAGCAGTGAAGGGGGAGGGTATGGAGCTTTCTTT. This sequence encodes CASSEGGGYGAFF.